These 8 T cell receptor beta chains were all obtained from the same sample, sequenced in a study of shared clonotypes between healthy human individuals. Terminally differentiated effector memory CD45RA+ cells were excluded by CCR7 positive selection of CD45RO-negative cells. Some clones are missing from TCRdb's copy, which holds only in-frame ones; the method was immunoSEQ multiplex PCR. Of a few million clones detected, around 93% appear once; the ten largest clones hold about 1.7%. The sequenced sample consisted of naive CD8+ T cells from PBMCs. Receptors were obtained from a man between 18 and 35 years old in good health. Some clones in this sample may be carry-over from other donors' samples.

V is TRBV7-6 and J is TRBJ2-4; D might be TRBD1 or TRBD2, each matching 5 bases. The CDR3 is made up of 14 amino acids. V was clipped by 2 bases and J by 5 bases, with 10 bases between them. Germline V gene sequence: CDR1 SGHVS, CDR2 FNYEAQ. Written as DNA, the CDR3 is TGTGCCAGCAGCTTAAGGGACGGGGAAAACATTCAGTACTTC. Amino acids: CASSLRDGENIQYF. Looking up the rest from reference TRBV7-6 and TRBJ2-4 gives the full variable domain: GAGVSQSPRYKVTKRGQDVALRCDPISGHVSLYWYRQALGQGPEFLTYFNYEAQQDKSGLPNDRFSAERPEGSISTLTIQRTEQRDSAMYRCASSLRDGENIQYFGAGTRLSVL.

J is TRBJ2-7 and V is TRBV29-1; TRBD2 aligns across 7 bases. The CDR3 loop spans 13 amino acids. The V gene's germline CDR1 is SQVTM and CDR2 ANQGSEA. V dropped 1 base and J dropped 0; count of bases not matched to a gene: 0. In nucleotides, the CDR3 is TGCAGCGTTGAAGGGGACTACTCCTACGAGCAGTACTTC. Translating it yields CSVEGDYSYEQYF.

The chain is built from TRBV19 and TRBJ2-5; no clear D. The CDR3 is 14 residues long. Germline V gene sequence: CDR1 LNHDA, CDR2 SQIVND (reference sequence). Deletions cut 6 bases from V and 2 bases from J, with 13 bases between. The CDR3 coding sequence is TGTGCCAGTAGCCCCCGGGTTATTCAAGAGACCCAGTACTTC. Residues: CASSPRVIQETQYF.

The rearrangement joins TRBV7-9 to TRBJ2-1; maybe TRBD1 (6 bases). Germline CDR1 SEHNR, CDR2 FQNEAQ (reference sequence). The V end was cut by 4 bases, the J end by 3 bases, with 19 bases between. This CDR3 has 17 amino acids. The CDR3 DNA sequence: TGTGCCAGCAGCTCAGGCCCCCAGGGGAGAAACTACAATGAGCAGTTCTTC. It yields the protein CASSSGPQGRNYNEQFF.

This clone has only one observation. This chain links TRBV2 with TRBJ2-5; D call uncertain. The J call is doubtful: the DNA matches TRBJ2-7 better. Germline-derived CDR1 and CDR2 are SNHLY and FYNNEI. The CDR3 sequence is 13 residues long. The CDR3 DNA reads TGTGCCAGCAGTGATGCATCCTCCTACGAGCAGTACTTC. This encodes CASSDASSYEQYF.

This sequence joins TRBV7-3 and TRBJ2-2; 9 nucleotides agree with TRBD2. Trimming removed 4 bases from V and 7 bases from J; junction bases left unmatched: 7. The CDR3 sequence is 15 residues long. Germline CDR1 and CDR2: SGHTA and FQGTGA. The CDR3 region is CASSYASGRLGELFF. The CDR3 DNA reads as TGTGCCAGCAGCTATGCCAGCGGGAGGCTCGGGGAGCTGTTTTTT. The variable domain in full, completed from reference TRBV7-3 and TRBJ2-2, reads GAGVSQTPSNKVTEKGKYVELRCDPISGHTALYWYRQSLGQGPEFLIYFQGTGAADDSGLPNDRFFAVRPEGSVSTLKIQRTERGDSAVYLCASSYASGRLGELFFGEGSRLTVL.

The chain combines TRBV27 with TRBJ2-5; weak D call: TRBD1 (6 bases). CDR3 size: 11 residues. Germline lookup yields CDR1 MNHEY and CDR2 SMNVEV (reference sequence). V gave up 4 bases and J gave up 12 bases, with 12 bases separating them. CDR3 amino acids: CASSSRGWEYF. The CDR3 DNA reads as TGTGCCAGCAGTTCCAGGGGCTGGGAGTACTTC.

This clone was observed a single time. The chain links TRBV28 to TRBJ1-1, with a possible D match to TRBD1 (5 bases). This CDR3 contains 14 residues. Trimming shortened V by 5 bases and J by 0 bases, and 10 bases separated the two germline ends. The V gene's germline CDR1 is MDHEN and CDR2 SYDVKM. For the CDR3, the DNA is TGTGCCAGCAGTCCGACAGCCATGAACACTGAAGCTTTCTTT. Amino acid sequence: CASSPTAMNTEAFF.